A single sample gave rise to the 16 T cell receptor beta chains below, sequenced in a study of T cells after yellow fever vaccination. Via MiXCR, TCRdb re-called the 5' RACE reads, giving one row per CDR3 protein. The sample records 400,000 or so distinct CDR3 sequences, about 19% being singletons. Sequenced material: PBMCs, taken before the yellow fever booster vaccination. These TCRs come from a man aged 18 to 29 who received the YFV17D yellow fever vaccine.

The sample holds a few counts of this clonotype. The chain combines TRBV6-1 with TRBJ2-2; 7 bases line up with TRBD2. The junction had 14 bases not matched to a gene; V was cut back by 7 bases and J by 6 bases. Germline V gene sequence: CDR1 MNHNS, CDR2 SASEGT. There are 16 residues in the CDR3. The DNA of the CDR3 is TGTGCCAGCATCGTCAGCCCGGGGGGTAATGCCGGGGAGCTGTTTTTT. It codes for CASIVSPGGNAGELFF.

Remarks on this clonotype: The junction shows a germline mismatch at one end, possibly a read error. The V gene is TRBV7-8, the J gene TRBJ1-2, with TRBD1 matching 9 bases. The CDR3 is made up of 17 amino acids. CDR1 SGHVS and CDR2 FQNEAQ come from the germline V gene. The CDR3 reads CASSPRTHPDRGDGCTF. CDR3 coding DNA: TGTGCCAGCAGCCCTCGGACACACCCGGACAGGGGAGATGGCTGCACCTTC.

This clonotype was seen more than once but under ten times. The V call is TRBV4-1, the J call TRBJ2-7; 7 bases agree with TRBD2. V lost 3 bases and J lost 2; bases outside the gene matches: 7. The germline gives CDR1 MGHRA, CDR2 YSYEKL. The CDR3 sequence is 15 residues long. The CDR3 is CASSQTSLTPYEQYF. For the CDR3, the DNA is TGCGCCAGCAGCCAGACTAGCCTAACTCCCTACGAGCAGTACTTC.

This chain joins TRBV4-2 and TRBJ2-1; D ambiguous. CDR3 size: 17 residues. Trimming took off 0 bases at V and 3 bases at J, with 15 bases between the two ends. Germline-derived CDR1 and CDR2 are LGHNA and YNFKEQ. DNA for the CDR3: TGTGCCAGCAGCCAAGACGGTCTAGGAATCCTCTACAATGAGCAGTTCTTC. This gives the protein CASSQDGLGILYNEQFF.

This chain connects TRBV5-1 to TRBJ2-3; 9 bases line up with TRBD1. V lost 7 bases, J lost 3 bases, and 9 bases stayed unmatched. Germline CDR1 and CDR2: SGHRS and YFSETQ. There are 15 residues in the CDR3. CDR3 nucleotides: TGCGCCAGCGGACAGGGACAGGGCAGAACAGATACGCAGTATTTT. Translated: CASGQGQGRTDTQYF.

The chain employs TRBV9 and TRBJ1-2, with a tentative D call TRBD1 (5 bases). The CDR3 loop spans 16 amino acids. V gave up 2 bases and J gave up 4 bases, with 18 bases separating them. Per the germline V gene, CDR1 is SGDLS and CDR2 is YYNGEE. The DNA of the CDR3 is TGTGCCAGCAGCGTGGGTATAGGGACCGAACTCTATGGCTACACCTTC. Translating it yields CASSVGIGTELYGYTF.

This clonotype turned up a few times. CDR3 sequence reads: CASSQAQGVTDTQYF. CDR3 nucleotide sequence: TGTGCCAGCAGCCAAGCCCAGGGGGTCACAGATACGCAGTATTTT. The chain employs TRBV4-2 and TRBJ2-3, with TRBD1 matching over 7 bases. V lost 1 base, J lost 2 bases, and 3 bases stayed unmatched. From germline, CDR1 is LGHNA and CDR2 YNFKEQ. This CDR3 spans 15 amino acids.

A single count supports this clonotype. This sequence joins TRBV3-1 and TRBJ1-2; D remains ambiguous. The CDR3 has 13 amino acids. Germline V CDR1 and CDR2: LGHDT, YNNKEL (reference sequence). V was trimmed by 0 bases and J by 8 bases, leaving 10 bases between them. The CDR3 region is CASSQDRVIGYTF. The CDR3, as DNA: TGTGCCAGCAGCCAAGATCGGGTGATCGGCTACACCTTC.

This chain connects TRBV5-5 to TRBJ2-5; possibly TRBD2 for D (5 bases). V gave up 4 bases and J gave up 7 bases, with 14 bases separating them. The CDR3 covers 13 residues. Germline CDR1 and CDR2: SGHKS and YYEKEE (reference sequence). The CDR3 region is CASSLRDKGTQYF. The CDR3 nucleotides read TGTGCCAGCAGCCTCCGGGATAAGGGGACCCAGTACTTC.

This clonotype was observed a handful of times. The V and J genes are TRBV7-9 and TRBJ1-4, with unresolved D. V was pared by 4 bases and J by 5 bases, with 8 bases between. Germline CDR1 is SEHNR and CDR2 is FQNEAQ (reference sequence). The CDR3 has 13 residues. DNA of the CDR3: TGTGCCAGCAGCTCCCTGAGAAATGAAAAACTGTTTTTT. This sequence encodes CASSSLRNEKLFF.

This chain links TRBV5-6 with TRBJ2-5, with D tentatively TRBD1 (5 bases). Trimming shortened V by 4 bases and J by 1 base, and 17 bases separated the two germline ends. The CDR3 runs to 16 residues. Germline loops: CDR1 SGHDT, CDR2 YYEEEE. CDR3 loop: CASSLRAMSTQETQYF. For the CDR3, the DNA is TGTGCCAGCAGCCTCAGGGCTATGTCCACCCAAGAGACCCAGTACTTC. Variable domain in full (rest from reference TRBV5-6 and TRBJ2-5): DAGVTQSPTHLIKTRGQQVTLRCSPKSGHDTVSWYQQALGQGPQFIFQYYEEEERQRGNFPDRFSGHQFPNYSSELNVNALLLGDSALYLCASSLRAMSTQETQYFGPGTRLLVL.

The chain uses TRBV29-1 and TRBJ2-5; D gene uncertain. The CDR3 is made up of 11 amino acids. Germline V gene data show CDR1 as SQVTM and CDR2 as ANQGSEA. V dropped 7 bases and J dropped 6 bases, with 12 bases sitting between them. The CDR3 region is CSAGPRKTQYF. DNA of the CDR3: TGCAGCGCAGGACCTAGAAAGACCCAGTACTTC. Full variable domain (rest looked up from reference TRBV29-1 and TRBJ2-5): SAVISQKPSRDICQRGTSLTIQCQVDSQVTMMFWYRQQPGQSLTLIATANQGSEATYESGFVIDKFPISRPNLTFSTLTVSNMSPEDSSIYLCSAGPRKTQYFGPGTRLLVL.

This clonotype appeared a few times. V gene TRBV12-3 or TRBV12-4 combines with J gene TRBJ2-3; D not resolved. Trimming cost V 3 bases and J 6 bases, with 13 bases left between them. This CDR3 is built from 14 residues. The CDR3 sequence is CASSFRREIDTQYF. CDR3 nucleotide sequence: TGTGCCAGCAGTTTTAGACGTGAAATCGATACGCAGTATTTT.

This clonotype has just a few counts. This sequence joins TRBV9 and TRBJ2-5; D not certain. V gave up 4 bases and J gave up 1 base, with 14 bases separating them. The CDR3 totals 15 residues. Per germline, CDR1 SGDLS and CDR2 YYNGEE. The CDR3, as DNA: TGTGCCAGCAGCTTGGGTAGTTTGGTCCAAGAGACCCAGTACTTC. This translates into CASSLGSLVQETQYF.

The chain uses TRBV6-5 and TRBJ1-1; D call uncertain. The CDR3 is 12 amino acids. The germline V and J ends were trimmed by 5 bases and 6 bases, with 10 bases remaining between them. CDR1 is MNHEY, CDR2 SVGAGI, per germline. CDR3 sequence (DNA): TGTGCCAGCAGTACGCCTGGGGCTGAAGCTTTCTTT. Protein: CASSTPGAEAFF.

This chain links TRBV5-1 with TRBJ2-5; 11 bases map to TRBD2. Germline CDR1 reads SGHRS; CDR2 reads YFSETQ. The trim removed 6 bases at V and 3 bases at J, leaving 7 bases unmatched. The length of the CDR3 is 15 residues. The CDR3 protein is CASTIAGGPEETQYF. In DNA, the CDR3 is TGCGCCAGCACAATAGCGGGGGGGCCGGAAGAGACCCAGTACTTC.